The entry below describes one TCR beta chain. The antigen is not known. The 5'RACE template-switching step produced TCR cDNA and added a universal primer site and UMIs. In TCRdb, the 5' RACE reads were re-called with MiXCR into one record per CDR3 protein. The sample shows more than 300,000 distinct CDR3 sequences, roughly 7% of them seen only once. This entry belongs to a study of T cells after yellow fever vaccination. Across the whole study: SMART-Seq v4 Ultra Low Input served to prepare low-cell-number fractions. Broader study findings: Contaminating bulk clonotypes could be abundant in FACS-sorted repertoires. CD4 and CD8 compartments shared a small share of clonotypes, likely from convergent recombination.

The V gene lost 4 bases and the J gene lost 3 bases, with 10 bases spanning the gap. The CDR3 consists of 14 residues. Germline CDR1 and CDR2: KGHDR and SFDVKD. The chain joins TRBV24-1 to TRBJ2-3; D perhaps matches TRBD2 (6 bases). This clonotype was sampled from a man younger than 30 who received the YFV17D yellow fever vaccine. This sample comprised PBMCs, obtained roughly 46 days after the first yellow fever vaccination. CDR3 in amino acids: CATSDRGKTDTQYF. CDR3 nucleotide sequence: TGTGCCACCAGTGACCGGGGGAAGACAGATACGCAGTATTTT.